Included here is one T cell receptor (beta chain) sequence, with context. Clones were read by immunoSEQ multiplex PCR, and TCRdb kept only the in-frame ones, dropping some. Altogether about 160,000 clones are present, approximately 95% being singletons, with the ten largest covering roughly 4.5%. The data are from a study of blood T cell repertoires in COVID-19. This CDR3 comprises 15 residues. V shed 0 bases and J shed 2 bases, with 9 bases lying between them. Germline loops: CDR1 SGDLS, CDR2 YYNGEE. The receptor comes from a woman between 45 and 60 years old with acute or convalescent COVID-19. The chain is built from TRBV9 and TRBJ1-3; possible D gene TRBD1, 5 bases. Sequenced input: peripheral blood. The chain's CDR3 is CASSVDIGAGNTIYF. CDR3 nucleotide sequence: TGTGCCAGCAGCGTAGACATAGGGGCTGGAAACACCATATATTTT.